The 6 T cell receptor beta chains below all came from one sample that was sequenced in a study of siplizumab effects on memory and regulatory T cells. Generated by immunoSEQ multiplex PCR, the TCRdb table keeps only in-frame clones and is missing some. Among about 68,000 clones, approximately 93% were seen once, and the ten largest hold 5%. Material for sequencing was CD8+ T cells sorted from blood. These receptors all come from a human donor in good health.

The rearrangement uses TRBV11-2 and TRBJ1-1; 7 nucleotides agree with TRBD1. The CDR3 is 18 amino acids. Germline values: CDR1 SGHAT, CDR2 FQNNGV. V gave up 1 base and J gave up 1 base; unmatched junction bases: 12. For the CDR3, the DNA is TGTGCCAGCAGCTTAGGACCTTATGATACAGGGGCGAACACTGAAGCTTTCTTT. Its translation: CASSLGPYDTGANTEAFF.

The chain links TRBV19 to TRBJ2-7, with 7 bases identical to TRBD2. V trimming: 2 bases; J trimming: 5 bases; junction bases outside the gene matches: 9. In germline, CDR1 is LNHDA, CDR2 SQIVND (reference sequence). The CDR3 length is 15 residues. CDR3: CASSISLLALNEQYF. CDR3 DNA: TGTGCCAGTAGTATATCCCTACTAGCGCTGAACGAGCAGTACTTC.

This chain connects TRBV7-9 to TRBJ1-2; tentatively, D is TRBD1 (6 bases). From germline, CDR1 is SEHNR and CDR2 FQNEAQ (reference sequence). V was trimmed by 5 bases and J by 0 bases, leaving 13 bases between them. The CDR3 is 15 residues long. CDR3 in amino acids: CASSQRDTPNYGYTF. The CDR3 coding sequence is TGTGCCAGCAGCCAACGGGACACCCCTAACTATGGCTACACCTTC.

CDR3 coding DNA: TGTGCCAGCAGCGCCCAGGGGGAGAATTCACCCCTCCACTTT. Protein product: CASSAQGENSPLHF. The chain has TRBV9 and TRBJ1-6; TRBD1 matches at 7 bases. Germline assignment: CDR1 SGDLS and CDR2 YYNGEE. The CDR3 covers 14 residues. The V and J ends lost 3 bases and 7 bases, in that order; junction bases with no gene match: 4.

This chain uses TRBV19 with TRBJ1-4; no definite D call. The CDR3 has 15 amino acids. Germline values: CDR1 LNHDA, CDR2 SQIVND (reference sequence). Trimming cost V 2 bases and J 8 bases, with 15 bases left between them. The CDR3 DNA reads as TGTGCCAGTAGTATATATAGTCGATCCGGGGAAAAACTGTTTTTT. Its protein product is CASSIYSRSGEKLFF.

The chain has TRBV10-3 and TRBJ2-2, with 10 positions matching TRBD2. Germline CDR1 and CDR2: ENHRY and SYGVKD. V lost 6 bases, J lost 4 bases, and 5 bases stayed unmatched. This CDR3 comprises 15 residues. CDR3 region: CAISSGGAVTGELFF. CDR3 coding DNA: TGTGCCATCAGCAGCGGGGGGGCCGTCACCGGGGAGCTGTTTTTT.